This TCR beta chain was found in a study of identical twins. The V gene's germline CDR1 is KGHSH and CDR2 LQKENI. This CDR3 region has 17 residues. V lost 1 base and J 4 bases, leaving 20 bases between the germline ends. Overall study results and limits: Clonotypes of the beta chain that were abundant in cord blood carried fewer insertions (memory repertoires showed none). Without tracking the same donors, conclusions rested on cross-sectional statistical analysis.

Template switching supplied a universal primer site; unique molecular identifiers were carried on the cDNA. TCRdb processed the 5' RACE reads anew with MiXCR; each CDR3 protein has one entry. Of 350,000 to 600,000 distinct CDR3 sequences in the sample, 11% to 15% are singletons; the top ten hold about 0.54%. With regard to this clonotype: The antigen is undetermined.

This sample also appeared in a second study, on yellow fever vaccine responses in identical twins. That publication notes: After vaccination, twins' T cell response reportedly seemed partly convergent, partly personalized.

The sample was CD4+ T cells sorted from blood. The V and J genes are TRBV18 and TRBJ2-7, with D hard to call. The clonotype comes from a woman under 30 in good health. Here the CDR3 reads CASSPRSRPTRLYEQYF. The CDR3 bases are TGTGCCAGCTCACCACGGAGTCGACCCACCCGACTTTACGAGCAGTACTTC.